Listed here is a single T cell receptor beta chain. The antigen is not known. This sample is drawn from a study of Graves' ophthalmopathy and Graves' hyperthyroidism. For the study at large: Peripheral blood (taken before any treatment) was collected at initial diagnosis. General study points: Clonotypes were expanded in thyroid at above 0.001 frequency, and most also appeared in blood.

After removal of 7 bases from V and 7 bases from J, the junction contained 11 bases not matched to a gene. The CDR3 contains 13 residues. Germline lookup yields CDR1 SQVTM and CDR2 ANQGSEA. As the template, RNA transcripts were used to amplify TCR beta CDR3 regions. The workflow started with a first-round RT-PCR run with HTBI primers and then moved on to a second-round multiplex PCR. One entry per CDR3 protein results from TCRdb running MiXCR on the multiplex PCR reads. This sample has 200,000 to 250,000 distinct CDR3 sequences; 45% to 55% occur once, and the top ten carry around 47%. Input material: peripheral blood. This clonotype was sampled from an adult man with Graves' ophthalmopathy. The rearrangement links TRBV29-1 to TRBJ1-2; 8 nucleotides line up with TRBD1. In DNA form, the CDR3 reads TGCAGCGACAAACCCAGGGGGCGAGGTGGCTACACCTTC. Translation gives CSDKPRGRGGYTF.